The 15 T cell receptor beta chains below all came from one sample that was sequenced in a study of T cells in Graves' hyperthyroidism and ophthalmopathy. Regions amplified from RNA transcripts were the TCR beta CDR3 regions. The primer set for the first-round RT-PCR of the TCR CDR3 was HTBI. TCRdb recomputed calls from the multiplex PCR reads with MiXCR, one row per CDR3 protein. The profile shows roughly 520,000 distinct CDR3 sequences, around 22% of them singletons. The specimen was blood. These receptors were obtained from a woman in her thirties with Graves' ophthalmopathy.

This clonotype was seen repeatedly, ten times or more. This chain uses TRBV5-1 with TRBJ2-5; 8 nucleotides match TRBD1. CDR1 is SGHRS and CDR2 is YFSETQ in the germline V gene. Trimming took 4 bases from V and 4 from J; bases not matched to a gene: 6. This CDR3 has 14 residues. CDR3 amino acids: CASSRTGQRETQYF. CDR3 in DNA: TGCGCCAGCAGCCGGACAGGGCAACGAGAGACCCAGTACTTC.

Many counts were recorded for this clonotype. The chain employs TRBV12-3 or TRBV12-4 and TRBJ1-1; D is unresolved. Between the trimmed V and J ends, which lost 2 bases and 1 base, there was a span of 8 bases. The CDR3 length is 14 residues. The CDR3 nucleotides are TGTGCCAGCAGTTTATACAACCAGAACACTGAAGCTTTCTTT. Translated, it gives CASSLYNQNTEAFF.

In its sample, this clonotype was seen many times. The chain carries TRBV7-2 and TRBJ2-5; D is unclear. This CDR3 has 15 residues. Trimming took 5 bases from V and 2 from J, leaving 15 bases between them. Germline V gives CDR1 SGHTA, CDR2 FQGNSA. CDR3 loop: CASSRAVGYQETQYF. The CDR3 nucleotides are TGTGCCAGCAGCCGTGCGGTGGGTTATCAAGAGACCCAGTACTTC.

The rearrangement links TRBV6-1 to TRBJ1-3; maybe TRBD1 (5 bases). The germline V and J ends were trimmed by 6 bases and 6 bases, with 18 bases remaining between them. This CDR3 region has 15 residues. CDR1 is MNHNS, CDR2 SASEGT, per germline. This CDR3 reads CASRAALAGENTIYF. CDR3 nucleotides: TGTGCCAGCAGGGCGGCTCTCGCGGGGGAAAACACCATATATTTT.

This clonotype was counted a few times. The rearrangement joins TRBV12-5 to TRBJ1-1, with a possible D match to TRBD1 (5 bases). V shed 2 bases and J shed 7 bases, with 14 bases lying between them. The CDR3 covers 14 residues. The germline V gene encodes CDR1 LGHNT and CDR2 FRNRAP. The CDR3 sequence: CASGLSGTRGEAFF. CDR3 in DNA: TGTGCTAGTGGTTTGTCCGGGACGAGGGGTGAAGCTTTCTTT.

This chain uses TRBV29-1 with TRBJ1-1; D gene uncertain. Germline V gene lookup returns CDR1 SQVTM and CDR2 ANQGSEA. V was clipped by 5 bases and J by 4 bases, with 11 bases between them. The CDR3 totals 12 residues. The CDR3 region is CSVRQATTEAFF. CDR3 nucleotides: TGCAGCGTTCGTCAGGCTACCACTGAAGCTTTCTTT.

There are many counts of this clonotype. CDR3 loop: CASRGGETQYF. As DNA, the CDR3 is TGTGCCAGCAGAGGAGGGGAGACCCAGTACTTC. The chain combines TRBV2 with TRBJ2-5; TRBD2 might be the D (6 bases). The CDR3 covers 11 residues. V was shortened by 6 bases and J by 5 bases, with 7 bases between the two germline ends. CDR1 and CDR2 from the germline V gene are SNHLY and FYNNEI.

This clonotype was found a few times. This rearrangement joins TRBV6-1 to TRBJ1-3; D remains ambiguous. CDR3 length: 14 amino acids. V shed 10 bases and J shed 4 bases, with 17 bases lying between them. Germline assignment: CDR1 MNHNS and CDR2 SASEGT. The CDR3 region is CAITTDPPGNTIYF. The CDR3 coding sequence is TGTGCCATTACTACTGACCCCCCGGGAAACACCATATATTTT.

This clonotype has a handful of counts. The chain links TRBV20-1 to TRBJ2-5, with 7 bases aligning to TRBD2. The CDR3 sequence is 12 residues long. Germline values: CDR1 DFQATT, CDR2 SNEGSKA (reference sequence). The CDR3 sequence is CGGVASSETQYF. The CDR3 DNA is TGCGGGGGGGTAGCCTCATCCGAGACCCAGTACTTC.

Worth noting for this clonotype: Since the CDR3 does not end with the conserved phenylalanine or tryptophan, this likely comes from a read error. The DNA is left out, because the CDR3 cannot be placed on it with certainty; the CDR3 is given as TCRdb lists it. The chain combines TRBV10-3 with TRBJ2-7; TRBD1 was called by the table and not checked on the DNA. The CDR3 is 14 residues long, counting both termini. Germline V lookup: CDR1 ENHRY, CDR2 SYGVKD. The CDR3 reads CAITGGAGGYEQCL.

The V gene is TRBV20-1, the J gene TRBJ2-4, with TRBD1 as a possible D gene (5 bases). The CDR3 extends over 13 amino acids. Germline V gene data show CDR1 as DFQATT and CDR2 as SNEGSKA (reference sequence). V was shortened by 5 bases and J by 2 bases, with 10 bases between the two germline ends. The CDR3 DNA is TGCAGTGCTCTGGCAGGGTCCAAAAACATTCAGTACTTC. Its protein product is CSALAGSKNIQYF.

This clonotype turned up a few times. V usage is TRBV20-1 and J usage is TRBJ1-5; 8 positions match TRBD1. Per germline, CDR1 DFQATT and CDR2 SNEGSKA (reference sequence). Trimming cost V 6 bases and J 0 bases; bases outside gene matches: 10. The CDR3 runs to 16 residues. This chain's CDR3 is CSAPSGTGYSNQPQHF. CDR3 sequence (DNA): TGCAGTGCACCCTCCGGGACAGGTTATAGCAATCAGCCCCAGCATTTT.

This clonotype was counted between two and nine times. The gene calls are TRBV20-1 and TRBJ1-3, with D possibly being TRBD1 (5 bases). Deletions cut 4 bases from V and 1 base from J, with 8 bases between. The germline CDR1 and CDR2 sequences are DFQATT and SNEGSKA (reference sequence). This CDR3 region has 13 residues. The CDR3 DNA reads TGCAGTGCTATGGGGCCTTCTGGAAACACCATATATTTT. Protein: CSAMGPSGNTIYF.

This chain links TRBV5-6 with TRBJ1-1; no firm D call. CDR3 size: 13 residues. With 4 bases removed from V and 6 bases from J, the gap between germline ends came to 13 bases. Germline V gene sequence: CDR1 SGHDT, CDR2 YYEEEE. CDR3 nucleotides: TGTGCCAGCAGCGCGGCCATGGCCCCTGAAGCTTTCTTT. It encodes CASSAAMAPEAFF.

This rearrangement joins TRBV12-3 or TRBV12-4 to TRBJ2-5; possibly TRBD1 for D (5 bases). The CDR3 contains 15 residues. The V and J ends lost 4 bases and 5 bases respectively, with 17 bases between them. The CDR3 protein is CASSYSFVAGETQYF. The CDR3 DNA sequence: TGTGCCAGCAGTTACTCGTTCGTGGCAGGGGAGACCCAGTACTTC.